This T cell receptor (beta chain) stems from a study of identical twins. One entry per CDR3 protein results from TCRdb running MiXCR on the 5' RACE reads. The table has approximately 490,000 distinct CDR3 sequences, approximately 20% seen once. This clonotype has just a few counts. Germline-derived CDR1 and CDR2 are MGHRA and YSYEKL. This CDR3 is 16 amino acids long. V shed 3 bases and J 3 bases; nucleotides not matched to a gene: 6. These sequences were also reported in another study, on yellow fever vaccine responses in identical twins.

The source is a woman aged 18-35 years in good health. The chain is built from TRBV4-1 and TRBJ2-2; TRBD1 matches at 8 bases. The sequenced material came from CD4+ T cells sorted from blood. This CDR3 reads CASSHKQGAYTGELFF. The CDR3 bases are TGCGCCAGCAGCCACAAGCAGGGGGCTTACACCGGGGAGCTGTTTTTT.